These T cell receptor beta chains were read from a single sample in a study of T cell responses to AZD1222 COVID-19 vaccine. TCRdb keeps only in-frame clones here, not all; method: immunoSEQ multiplex PCR. The sample contains some 150,000 clones, about 92% of which appear only once. This specimen was peripheral blood, taken on day 0 of AZD1222 vaccination. Receptors originate from an adult in good health. Each CDR3 is given with its conserved first and last residue. The order of the fields is CDR3 DNA, CDR3 protein, clone size, CDR3 length, J gene, V gene, D gene. D genes are given only for firm matches. Where a row states a size, it is once, few, many or the class of an expanded clone; other rows omit it.

TGTGCCAGCAGCCCTAGACTAGCCGAGCAGTTCTTC	CASSPRLAEQFF	NA	12	TRBJ2-1	TRBV12-3/TRBV12-4	TRBD2
TGTGCCAGTAACAAAATAGGGGGTCCTGAAGCTTTCTTT	CASNKIGGPEAFF	NA	13	TRBJ1-1	TRBV19	NA
TGCGCCAGCAGCCCGGCCATGGGCGGCCAAGAGACCCAGTACTTC	CASSPAMGGQETQYF	once	15	TRBJ2-5	TRBV5-1	NA
TGCGCCAGCAGCCCCGGGACAGCAGGCACTGAAGCTTTCTTT	CASSPGTAGTEAFF	NA	14	TRBJ1-1	TRBV5-1	TRBD1
TGTGCCAGCAGCGCCCGGGACAGGGGGCCACCCCAGCATTTT	CASSARDRGPPQHF	NA	14	TRBJ1-5	TRBV7-2	TRBD1
TGTGCCAGCAGCTCCTACAGGGGGCGCGACAATGAGCAGTTCTTC	CASSSYRGRDNEQFF	NA	15	TRBJ2-1	TRBV11-2	TRBD1
TGCGCCAGCAGTGAAGGGACAGGGGTTGGGGAGCAGTACTTC	CASSEGTGVGEQYF	NA	14	TRBJ2-7	TRBV10-2	TRBD1
TGCGCCAGCAGCCAAGAAGGGTTAGCGGGAGTCTCCGAGCAGTACTTC	CASSQEGLAGVSEQYF	NA	16	TRBJ2-7	TRBV4-1	TRBD2
TGTGCCAGCAGCTTAGTGACTAGCGGGAGGACCGGGGAGCTGTTTTTT	CASSLVTSGRTGELFF	NA	16	TRBJ2-2	TRBV11-3	TRBD2
TGCGCCAGCAGTGAAGGGAACACTGAAGCTTTCTTT	CASSEGNTEAFF	NA	12	TRBJ1-1	TRBV10-1	NA
TGTGCCAGCAGCTTGGCCCATACGAACACTGAAGCTTTCTTT	CASSLAHTNTEAFF	NA	14	TRBJ1-1	TRBV5-4	NA
TGTGCCAGCAGTTCTAGCGGGAGGGCCGATGAGCAGTTCTTC	CASSSSGRADEQFF	NA	14	TRBJ2-1	TRBV5-4	TRBD2
TGTGCCAGCAGCTACGGTAGGGGGTCCTACGAGCAGTACTTC	CASSYGRGSYEQYF	NA	14	TRBJ2-7	TRBV3-1/TRBV3-2	NA
TGTGCCAGCAGCCCCCGCCTGTTCTCTGGAAACACCATATATTTT	CASSPRLFSGNTIYF	NA	15	TRBJ1-3	TRBV9	NA
TGCGCCAGCAGCCCGCAGCCGGGACAGGGACTGGGGGAGACCCAGTACTTC	CASSPQPGQGLGETQYF	NA	17	TRBJ2-5	TRBV5-1	TRBD1
TGTGCCAGCAGCTTAGCGCATGGGGGCGCATCTACTGAAGCTTTCTTT	CASSLAHGGASTEAFF	NA	16	TRBJ1-1	TRBV7-9	NA
TGTGCCAGCAGCTTAGGGACCGGGACAGGGAACAATGAGCAGTTCTTC	CASSLGTGTGNNEQFF	NA	16	TRBJ2-1	TRBV7-2	TRBD1
TGTGCCAGCAGCACGATCTACTACGGGGGAGCCGAGCAGTACTTC	CASSTIYYGGAEQYF	NA	15	TRBJ2-7	TRBV5-6	NA
TGTGCCAGCAGCCGTACGAGGGAGGGGTCTGAAGCTTTCTTT	CASSRTREGSEAFF	NA	14	TRBJ1-1	TRBV7-2	NA
TGCGCCAGCAGCTTGTCGGGGTCGAACACTGAAGCTTTCTTT	CASSLSGSNTEAFF	NA	14	TRBJ1-1	TRBV5-1	NA
TGTGCCAGCAGCTACCCCATAGGGGACAGGTACCAAGAGACCCAGTACTTC	CASSYPIGDRYQETQYF	NA	17	TRBJ2-5	TRBV11-2	TRBD1
TGCGCCAGCAGCAACACAGATACGCAGTATTTT	CASSNTDTQYF	NA	11	TRBJ2-3	TRBV5-1	NA
TGTGCCAGCAGTTTAAGAGGGACTGAAGCTTTCTTT	CASSLRGTEAFF	NA	12	TRBJ1-1	TRBV12-3/TRBV12-4	NA
TGCGCCAGCAGCTCCTCTCAGGGATACGAGCAGTACTTC	CASSSSQGYEQYF	NA	13	TRBJ2-7	TRBV5-1	NA
TGTGCCAGCAGCGTAGACGTGGGGGGGCCCTACAATGAGCAGTTCTTC	CASSVDVGGPYNEQFF	NA	16	TRBJ2-1	TRBV9	NA
TGTGCCAGCAGTGAAATCGTAGGTCAGCCCCAGCATTTT	CASSEIVGQPQHF	few	13	TRBJ1-5	TRBV6-1	NA
TGTGCCAGCAGGCGGGAGGTCCACGAGCAGTACTTC	CASRREVHEQYF	NA	12	TRBJ2-7	TRBV2	TRBD2
TGTGCCAGCAGCTTGGGGGAAGGGTGGGTTGAAGCTTTCTTT	CASSLGEGWVEAFF	NA	14	TRBJ1-1	TRBV7-9	NA
TGTGCCAGCAGTGAAGTACTAGAGGGAGTGGGGCAAGAGACCCAGTACTTC	CASSEVLEGVGQETQYF	NA	17	TRBJ2-5	TRBV2	NA
TGTGCCAGCAGCTCGACAGGGGGGGCAGATACGCAGTATTTT	CASSSTGGADTQYF	NA	14	TRBJ2-3	TRBV7-3	TRBD1
TGTGCCAGCAGCCTAACAGGGGGAGGCAATCAGCCCCAGCATTTT	CASSLTGGGNQPQHF	NA	15	TRBJ1-5	TRBV27	TRBD1
TGTGCCAGCAGCTTAAGCCTAGCGGGGGCCCAAGGGAATGAGCAGTTCTTC	CASSLSLAGAQGNEQFF	NA	17	TRBJ2-1	TRBV7-9	TRBD2
TGTGCCAGCAGCTTGGAATTACGGAGCTCCTATAATTCACCCCTCCACTTT	CASSLELRSSYNSPLHF	NA	17	TRBJ1-6	TRBV5-6	NA
TGTGCCAGCATCAGGGGCTTTGGAAACACCATATATTTT	CASIRGFGNTIYF	few	13	TRBJ1-3	TRBV28	NA
TGTGCCAGCTCACCACCGAGGTTGGGGACCGGGGAGCTGTTTTTT	CASSPPRLGTGELFF	once	15	TRBJ2-2	TRBV18	NA
TGTGCCAGCAGTAGGGCAGGGAGCGAAAAACTGTTTTTT	CASSRAGSEKLFF	NA	13	TRBJ1-4	TRBV25-1	NA
TGTGCCAGCAGTGTCAGGGGGACCACCGGGGAGCTGTTTTTT	CASSVRGTTGELFF	few	14	TRBJ2-2	TRBV2	TRBD1
TGCGCCACAGGGGCGGGGCCAAGGGAGACCCAGTACTTC	CATGAGPRETQYF	once	13	TRBJ2-5	TRBV5-1	NA
TGTGCCAGCAGTTATGGAACTGAAGCTTTCTTT	CASSYGTEAFF	NA	11	TRBJ1-1	TRBV6-5	NA